The 28 T cell receptor beta chains given below trace back to one sample, sequenced in a study of blood T cell repertoires in COVID-19. Method: immunoSEQ multiplex PCR; TCRdb's copy keeps in-frame clones and lacks some. Seen here are approximately 280,000 clones, 80% to 90% observed once, and the top ten hold 11%. The sample comprised peripheral blood. These receptors all come from a woman in her sixties or seventies with acute or convalescent COVID-19.

The chain joins TRBV19 to TRBJ1-2, with D possibly TRBD1 on 5 matching bases. Trimming removed 4 bases at V and 11 bases at J, with 20 bases between. CDR3 size: 14 residues. Germline-derived CDR1 and CDR2 are LNHDA and SQIVND (reference sequence). CDR3 amino acids: CASSTTSRLGGYTF. CDR3 sequence (DNA): TGTGCCAGTAGTACCACCTCCCGGCTCGGGGGTTACACCTTC. The full variable domain, its missing parts supplied by reference TRBV19 and TRBJ1-2, is DGGITQSPKYLFRKEGQNVTLSCEQNLNHDAMYWYRQDPGQGLRLIYYSQIVNDFQKGDIAEGYSVSREKKESFPLTVTSAQKNPTAFYLCASSTTSRLGGYTFGSGTRLTVV.

V usage is TRBV19 and J usage is TRBJ2-5; TRBD2 might be the D (6 bases). The length of the CDR3 is 16 residues. Trimming removed 3 bases from V and 2 bases from J, with 16 bases in between. Germline V gives CDR1 LNHDA, CDR2 SQIVND (reference sequence). The CDR3 DNA sequence: TGTGCCAGTAGTATGTCTAGTTTGCGGGGTCAAGAGACCCAGTACTTC. Encoded protein: CASSMSSLRGQETQYF. Combining the CDR3 with reference TRBV19 and TRBJ2-5 gives the whole variable domain DGGITQSPKYLFRKEGQNVTLSCEQNLNHDAMYWYRQDPGQGLRLIYYSQIVNDFQKGDIAEGYSVSREKKESFPLTVTSAQKNPTAFYLCASSMSSLRGQETQYFGPGTRLLVL.

This chain joins TRBV6-4 and TRBJ1-1; TRBD1 agrees at 9 bases. The CDR3 loop spans 13 amino acids. Trimming took 6 bases from V and 5 from J; bases not matched to a gene: 4. Germline CDR1 MRHNA, CDR2 SNTAGT. CDR3 region: CASRRTGETEAFF. The CDR3 DNA sequence: TGTGCCAGCAGGAGGACAGGGGAGACTGAAGCTTTCTTT.

The CDR3: CASRTGTNTGELFF. CDR3 DNA sequence: TGTGCCAGTCGTACAGGGACTAACACCGGGGAGCTGTTTTTT. The chain links TRBV19 to TRBJ2-2, with D perhaps being TRBD1 or TRBD2 (6 bases each). V dropped 8 bases and J dropped 2 bases, with 12 bases sitting between them. Germline CDR1 is LNHDA and CDR2 is SQIVND (reference sequence). The CDR3 loop spans 14 amino acids.

The rearrangement links TRBV13 to TRBJ1-2; 8 nucleotides match TRBD1. CDR1 and CDR2 from the germline V gene are PRHDT and FYEKMQ (reference sequence). After removal of 4 bases from V and 2 bases from J, the junction contained 3 bases not matched to a gene. The CDR3 sequence is 14 residues long. The CDR3 reads CASSYDRGNYGYTF. The CDR3 bases are TGTGCCAGCAGCTACGACAGGGGCAACTATGGCTACACCTTC.

The chain combines TRBV15 with TRBJ1-6; D gene unclear. This CDR3 region has 16 residues. V was cut by 0 bases and J by 6 bases, with 12 bases left in between. Germline-derived CDR1 and CDR2 are LNHNV and YYDKDF (reference sequence). The CDR3 loop reads CATSRDRPQINSPLHF. In DNA, the CDR3 is TGTGCCACCAGCAGAGATAGACCACAGATTAATTCACCCCTCCACTTT.

The rearrangement uses TRBV20-1 and TRBJ1-4; D remains unclear. From germline, CDR1 is DFQATT and CDR2 SNEGSKA (reference sequence). The CDR3 runs 10 residues. V was trimmed by 6 bases and J by 8 bases, leaving 7 bases between them. The CDR3 loop reads CSAYSEKLFF. As DNA, the CDR3 is TGCAGTGCCTACAGCGAAAAACTGTTTTTT.

V and J are TRBV19 and TRBJ1-5, with TRBD1 identical over 10 bases. The CDR3 has 14 amino acids. Germline CDR1 is LNHDA and CDR2 is SQIVND (reference sequence). With V trimmed by 7 bases and J by 3 bases, 3 bases remained unmatched. The CDR3 nucleotides are TGTGCCAGTACCGGGACAGGGGTCAATCAGCCCCAGCATTTT. It specifies CASTGTGVNQPQHF.

This clone occurred once. V is TRBV30 and J is TRBJ2-5; a weak D match, TRBD1 (5 bases). CDR3 length: 14 amino acids. V was trimmed by 1 base and J by 2 bases, leaving 11 bases between them. Germline V gene lookup returns CDR1 GTSNPN and CDR2 SVGIG (reference sequence). Here the CDR3 DNA reads TGTGCCTGGAGTGGAGAAAAGGGGCAAGAGACCCAGTACTTC. The encoded protein is CAWSGEKGQETQYF.

The chain recombines TRBV28 with TRBJ1-6, with a weak D call TRBD1 (5 bases). V was cut by 6 bases and J by 12 bases, with 21 bases left in between. The germline CDR1 and CDR2 sequences are MDHEN and SYDVKM. The CDR3 sequence is 15 residues long. CDR3 DNA: TGTGCCAGCAGCCTTCGCGGCCAGGGCATCAAACCCCTCCACTTT. The encoded protein is CASSLRGQGIKPLHF. The full variable domain, rest sourced from reference TRBV28 and TRBJ1-6, is DVKVTQSSRYLVKRTGEKVFLECVQDMDHENMFWYRQDPGLGLRLIYFSYDVKMKEKGDIPEGYSVSREKKERFSLILESASTNQTSMYLCASSLRGQGIKPLHFGNGTRLTVT.

The gene calls are TRBV30 and TRBJ1-1; D is undetermined. V lost 4 bases and J lost 6, with 15 bases in between. CDR1 and CDR2 (germline): GTSNPN, SVGIG (reference sequence). This CDR3 comprises 13 residues. This CDR3 reads CAWNGGGISEAFF. CDR3 coding DNA: TGTGCCTGGAACGGCGGCGGGATATCTGAAGCTTTCTTT. Together with reference TRBV30 and TRBJ1-1, the CDR3 gives the full variable domain: SQTIHQWPATLVQPVGSPLSLECTVEGTSNPNLYWYRQAAGRGLQLLFYSVGIGQISSEVPQNLSASRPQDRQFILSSKKLLLSDSGFYLCAWNGGGISEAFFGQGTRLTVV.

This clone is a singleton in its sample. The chain employs TRBV5-1 and TRBJ2-1; D is possibly TRBD2 (6 bases). The V gene lost 0 bases and the J gene lost 9 bases, with 25 bases spanning the gap. Germline assignment: CDR1 SGHRS and CDR2 YFSETQ. The length of the CDR3 is 18 residues. In DNA, the CDR3 is TGCGCCAGCAGCTTGGTAGTGCTTCTCGGGGGACCCACTGGTGAGCAGTTCTTC. It yields the protein CASSLVVLLGGPTGEQFF.

The chain has TRBV2 and TRBJ2-5; 13 nucleotides match TRBD2. V shed 6 bases and J 0 bases; nucleotides not matched to a gene: 7. Germline CDR1 reads SNHLY; CDR2 reads FYNNEI. The CDR3 totals 17 residues. The CDR3 DNA follows: TGTGCCAGCAGAGTACCGGGACTAGCGGGGAACCAAGAGACCCAGTACTTC. Encoded protein: CASRVPGLAGNQETQYF. The full variable domain, rest sourced from reference TRBV2 and TRBJ2-5, is EPEVTQTPSHQVTQMGQEVILRCVPISNHLYFYWYRQILGQKVEFLVSFYNNEISEKSEIFDDQFSVERPDGSNFTLKIRSTKLEDSAMYFCASRVPGLAGNQETQYFGPGTRLLVL.

The table lists this clone with a count of one. The chain couples TRBV28 to TRBJ1-2; the D is unclear. V was clipped by 2 bases and J by 3 bases, with 7 bases between them. The germline gives CDR1 MDHEN, CDR2 SYDVKM. The CDR3 is 13 amino acids. DNA of the CDR3: TGTGCCAGCAGTTTAAGGGAGGACTATGGCTACACCTTC. Its translation is CASSLREDYGYTF.

The CDR3 nucleotides are TGTGCCAGCAGACCTTTCACAGTGACTAGCGGCTCCTACAATGAGCAGTTCTTC. Its protein product is CASRPFTVTSGSYNEQFF. The V and J genes are TRBV27 and TRBJ2-1; the match to TRBD2 covers 9 bases. Germline V gives CDR1 MNHEY, CDR2 SMNVEV (reference sequence). The CDR3 has 18 residues. V was clipped by 6 bases and J by 0 bases; unmatched bases: 12.

The table lists this clone with a count of one. The V call is TRBV19, the J call TRBJ2-2; 12 bases align to TRBD2. V shed 5 bases, J shed 7 bases, and the junction held 8 bases outside the gene matches. The CDR3 consists of 16 residues. The germline CDR1 and CDR2 sequences are LNHDA and SQIVND (reference sequence). CDR3 coding DNA: TGTGCCAGTAGTCCCACCAGGACTAGCGGGAACGGGGAGCTGTTTTTT. Amino acid sequence: CASSPTRTSGNGELFF.

Regarding this clone: Other DNA sequences within the sample encode an identical CDR3. The chain carries TRBV11-2 and TRBJ1-1; weak D call: TRBD1 (5 bases). Trimming stripped 3 bases from V and 8 bases from J, with 7 bases between. Germline V CDR1 and CDR2: SGHAT, FQNNGV. The CDR3 runs 11 residues. Written as DNA, the CDR3 is TGTGCCAGCAGCTTTGACAGAGAAGCTTTCTTT. It specifies CASSFDREAFF. Full variable domain (outside the CDR3, taken from reference TRBV11-2 and TRBJ1-1): EAGVAQSPRYKIIEKRQSVAFWCNPISGHATLYWYQQILGQGPKLLIQFQNNGVVDDSQLPKDRFSAERLKGVDSTLKIQPAKLEDSAVYLCASSFDREAFFGQGTRLTVV.

The chain is built from TRBV2 and TRBJ2-3; maybe TRBD1 (6 bases). The V and J ends lost 2 bases and 0 bases respectively, with 9 bases between them. This CDR3 is built from 15 residues. CDR1 is SNHLY, CDR2 FYNNEI, per germline. Here the CDR3 DNA reads TGTGCCAGCAGTGAACAGGGGTTTAGCACAGATACGCAGTATTTT. Its translation is CASSEQGFSTDTQYF.

The CDR3 DNA follows: TGCACCAACCTTACGACGGGGAGATCTGGAAACACCATATATTTT. Translation gives CTNLTTGRSGNTIYF. The V call is TRBV1, the J call TRBJ1-3. TRBV1 is a pseudogene locus. The CDR3 spans 15 residues.

V gene TRBV6-6 combines with J gene TRBJ2-7; possibly TRBD1 for D (6 bases). This CDR3 is 13 amino acids long. Germline CDR1 reads MNHNY; CDR2 reads SVGAGI (reference sequence). V dropped 6 bases and J dropped 2 bases, with 11 bases sitting between them. The DNA for the CDR3 is TGTGCCAGCAGCGGCAGGGGTACCTACGAGCAGTACTTC. This gives the protein CASSGRGTYEQYF.

This clone was recorded once. The V and J genes are TRBV2 and TRBJ2-7, with 9 positions matching TRBD1. The trim removed 7 bases at V and 6 bases at J, leaving 7 bases unmatched. Germline lookup yields CDR1 SNHLY and CDR2 FYNNEI. This CDR3 region has 13 residues. CDR3 loop: CASKWDRVGEQYF. CDR3 sequence (DNA): TGTGCCAGCAAATGGGACAGGGTGGGCGAGCAGTACTTC.

This clone came up a few times. The chain joins TRBV7-9 to TRBJ1-5; 8 bases are shared with TRBD1. Looked up from germline, CDR1 is SEHNR and CDR2 is FQNEAQ (reference sequence). Trimming at V came to 4 bases and at J to 4 bases, leaving 3 bases not matched to a gene. The CDR3 length is 14 residues. CDR3 DNA: TGTGCCAGCAGCTGGACAGGGAGTAATCAGCCCCAGCATTTT. Translated: CASSWTGSNQPQHF.

The sample holds one count of this clone. The chain carries TRBV4-2 and TRBJ1-1; 8 bases are shared with TRBD1. V trimming: 4 bases; J trimming: 6 bases; junction bases outside the gene matches: 13. Germline values: CDR1 LGHNA, CDR2 YNFKEQ. The CDR3 runs to 16 residues. As DNA, the CDR3 is TGTGCCAGCAGCCGAGACCCCACAGGGGACAGGCCTGAAGCTTTCTTT. This codes for CASSRDPTGDRPEAFF.

The chain recombines TRBV5-1 with TRBJ1-4; the D gene is possibly TRBD1 (6 bases). Germline loops: CDR1 SGHRS, CDR2 YFSETQ. This CDR3 is built from 16 residues. Trimming cost V 0 bases and J 3 bases, with 12 bases left between them. CDR3 sequence reads: CASSLGAQGSNEKLFF. The CDR3, as DNA: TGCGCCAGCAGCTTGGGCGCACAGGGTTCTAATGAAAAACTGTTTTTT.

This clone has only a few counts. This chain connects TRBV27 to TRBJ2-7; D is unresolved. The CDR3 sequence is 16 residues long. From germline, CDR1 is MNHEY and CDR2 SMNVEV (reference sequence). The V end was cut by 5 bases, the J end by 1 base, with 18 bases between. The CDR3, as DNA: TGTGCCAGCAGTCCCGTCGGGTCGACGGCTTCCTACGAGCAGTACTTC. This codes for CASSPVGSTASYEQYF.

This clone was seen more than once but under ten times. The chain couples TRBV7-9 to TRBJ1-2; D not resolved. This CDR3 has 12 residues. Trimming removed 3 bases at V and 8 bases at J, with 10 bases between. The V gene's germline CDR1 is SEHNR and CDR2 FQNEAQ (reference sequence). The CDR3: CASSFTREGYTF. The CDR3 region has the DNA TGTGCCAGCAGCTTCACAAGGGAGGGCTACACCTTC.

J is TRBJ1-2 and V is TRBV5-1; D not certain. Trimming took 5 bases from V and 8 from J, leaving 25 bases between them. The germline gives CDR1 SGHRS, CDR2 YFSETQ. The CDR3 length is 16 residues. The DNA of the CDR3 is TGCGCCAGCAGTTTACGGATTGACCGACGGGGTGAAGGCTACACCTTC. Translated, it gives CASSLRIDRRGEGYTF. Drawing the rest from reference TRBV5-1 and TRBJ1-2, the complete variable domain is KAGVTQTPRYLIKTRGQQVTLSCSPISGHRSVSWYQQTPGQGLQFLFEYFSETQRNKGNFPGRFSGRQFSNSRSEMNVSTLELGDSALYLCASSLRIDRRGEGYTFGSGTRLTVV.

The chain joins TRBV5-5 to TRBJ1-3; the D gene is possibly TRBD1 (5 bases). Germline CDR1 and CDR2: SGHKS and YYEKEE (reference sequence). The CDR3 is 13 amino acids. Trimming took off 5 bases at V and 2 bases at J, with 8 bases between the two ends. The CDR3 region has the DNA TGTGCCAGCAGGACAGTTACTGGAAACACCATATATTTT. This encodes CASRTVTGNTIYF.